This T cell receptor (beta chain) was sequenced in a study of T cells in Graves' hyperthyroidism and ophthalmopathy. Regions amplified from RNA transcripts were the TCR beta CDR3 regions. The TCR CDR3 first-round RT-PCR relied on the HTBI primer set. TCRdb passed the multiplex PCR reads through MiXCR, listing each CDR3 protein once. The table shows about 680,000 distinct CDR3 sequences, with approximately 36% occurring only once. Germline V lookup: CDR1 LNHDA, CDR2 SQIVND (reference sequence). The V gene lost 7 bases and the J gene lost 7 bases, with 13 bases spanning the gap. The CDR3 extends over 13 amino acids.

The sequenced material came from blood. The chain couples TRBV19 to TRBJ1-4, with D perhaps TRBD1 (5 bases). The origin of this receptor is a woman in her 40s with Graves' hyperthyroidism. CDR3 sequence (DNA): TGTGCCAGTACCCGAGACAGAGGTGAAAAACTGTTTTTT. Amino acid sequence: CASTRDRGEKLFF.